The 32 T cell receptor beta chains given below trace back to one sample, sequenced in a study of cytomegalovirus exposure and HLA in healthy donors. PCR was performed using 60 Vbeta and 13 Jbeta primers. Produced via immunoSEQ multiplex PCR; TCRdb's table is partial and in-frame only. The sample holds about 200,000 clones, around four fifths seen once. Material: PBMCs. The receptors here all came from a boy between 2 and 10 years old in good health and CMV-seronegative.

The J gene is TRBJ2-7, the V gene TRBV19; 7 bases line up with TRBD1. With V trimmed by 4 bases and J by 3 bases, 15 bases remained unmatched. Germline CDR1 reads LNHDA; CDR2 reads SQIVND (reference sequence). This CDR3 spans 17 amino acids. Here the CDR3 reads CASSTTGQAGGFYEQYF. The CDR3 bases are TGTGCCAGTAGTACCACCGGTCAGGCAGGGGGTTTCTACGAGCAGTACTTC.

This chain joins TRBV27 and TRBJ2-7; D may be TRBD1 (5 bases). Germline V CDR1 and CDR2: MNHEY, SMNVEV (reference sequence). Trimming shortened V by 5 bases and J by 2 bases, and 10 bases separated the two germline ends. The CDR3 has 13 residues. Written as DNA, the CDR3 is TGTGCCAGCAGTGGACACTTGACCTACGAGCAGTACTTC. This codes for CASSGHLTYEQYF.

This sequence joins TRBV6-1 and TRBJ2-1; D not certain. The CDR3 has 13 residues. Germline loops: CDR1 MNHNS, CDR2 SASEGT. With 6 bases removed from V and 9 bases from J, the gap between germline ends came to 15 bases. The CDR3 region has the DNA TGTGCCAGCAGCCCTACTATTGAGGCTGAGCAGTTCTTC. Encoded protein: CASSPTIEAEQFF.

The chain joins TRBV7-6 to TRBJ1-1, with D uncertain. Per germline, CDR1 SGHVS and CDR2 FNYEAQ. The CDR3 covers 13 residues. Trimming took off 0 bases at V and 6 bases at J, with 8 bases between the two ends. The CDR3 DNA reads as TGTGCCAGCAGCTTAGCTCATAGCGCTGAAGCTTTCTTT. As protein: CASSLAHSAEAFF.

This chain joins TRBV29-1 and TRBJ1-5, with TRBD1 identical over 7 bases. The CDR3 totals 13 residues. Germline V gene data show CDR1 as SQVTM and CDR2 as ANQGSEA. Unmatched junction bases numbered 7, after V lost 6 bases and J lost 5 bases. The CDR3 nucleotides read TGCAGCGTGGGCCGGGACAGCCATCAGCCCCAGCATTTT. It translates to CSVGRDSHQPQHF.

The chain links TRBV19 to TRBJ2-3; 7 positions match TRBD2. Unmatched junction bases numbered 17, after V lost 6 bases and J lost 8 bases. This CDR3 comprises 16 residues. The germline V gene encodes CDR1 LNHDA and CDR2 SQIVND (reference sequence). The CDR3 loop reads CASSDRDYEGRATQYF. The CDR3 DNA sequence: TGTGCCAGTAGCGATCGGGACTACGAGGGCCGGGCTACGCAGTATTTT.

The rearrangement joins TRBV6-5 to TRBJ1-1, with 9 bases that match TRBD1. Germline lookup yields CDR1 MNHEY and CDR2 SVGAGI. CDR3 size: 16 residues. Germline trimming cut 4 bases from V and 5 bases from J; bases unmatched to any gene: 11. CDR3 residues: CASSFPGQGVGTEAFF. CDR3 nucleotides: TGTGCCAGCAGTTTCCCGGGACAGGGTGTTGGAACTGAAGCTTTCTTT.

V usage is TRBV6-5 and J usage is TRBJ2-5; 10 bases are shared with TRBD2. The CDR3 contains 14 residues. CDR1 and CDR2 (germline): MNHEY, SVGAGI. V shed 5 bases, J shed 5 bases, and the junction held 5 bases outside the gene matches. The CDR3 nucleotides are TGTGCCAGCAGTCCTAGCGGGAGCCATGAGACCCAGTACTTC. Protein: CASSPSGSHETQYF.

This clone was seen more than once but under ten times. The genes are TRBV2 and TRBJ1-2; D unclear. Trimming stripped 7 bases from V and 4 bases from J, with 16 bases between. The CDR3 sequence is 14 residues long. From germline, CDR1 is SNHLY and CDR2 FYNNEI. The CDR3 reads CASTSGVSGYGYTF. The CDR3 DNA sequence: TGTGCCAGCACCTCCGGGGTTAGTGGCTATGGCTACACCTTC.

This chain links TRBV4-2 with TRBJ1-2; tentatively, D is TRBD1 (5 bases). The CDR3 sequence is 16 residues long. CDR1 and CDR2 from the germline V gene are LGHNA and YNFKEQ. Trimming cost V 1 base and J 4 bases, with 16 bases left between them. The CDR3, as DNA: TGTGCCAGCAGCCAAGGCCATGTGGGGCCAGGCTATGGCTACACCTTC. This codes for CASSQGHVGPGYGYTF.

The rearrangement joins TRBV19 to TRBJ2-4, with D perhaps matching TRBD1 (6 bases). The CDR3 spans 14 residues. Germline values: CDR1 LNHDA, CDR2 SQIVND (reference sequence). V shed 5 bases and J shed 4 bases, with 12 bases lying between them. This chain's CDR3 is CASSFLQGKNIQYF. In DNA form, the CDR3 reads TGTGCCAGTAGTTTCCTTCAGGGGAAAAACATTCAGTACTTC.

This clone was detected only once. Here the CDR3 DNA reads TGTGCCAGCAGCTTTGAGTCTCTCACCAACCCCGGGGAGCTGTTTTTT. It codes for CASSFESLTNPGELFF. This rearrangement joins TRBV5-4 to TRBJ2-2; D is ambiguous. V lost 2 bases and J 6 bases, leaving 17 bases between the germline ends. The length of the CDR3 is 16 residues. The germline V gene encodes CDR1 SGHNT and CDR2 YYREEE (reference sequence). The full variable domain, its missing parts supplied by reference TRBV5-4 and TRBJ2-2, is ETGVTQSPTHLIKTRGQQVTLRCSSQSGHNTVSWYQQALGQGPQFIFQYYREEENGRGNFPPRFSGLQFPNYSSELNVNALELDDSALYLCASSFESLTNPGELFFGEGSRLTVL.

This chain links TRBV7-9 with TRBJ1-1, with D possibly TRBD1 on 5 matching bases. From germline, CDR1 is SEHNR and CDR2 FQNEAQ (reference sequence). The CDR3 length is 13 residues. Trimming took 5 bases from V and 1 from J, leaving 8 bases between them. The CDR3 bases are TGTGCCAGCAGCGTCACAGGGAACACTGAAGCTTTCTTT. This sequence encodes CASSVTGNTEAFF.

J is TRBJ2-1 and V is TRBV10-3; 8 bases are shared with TRBD1. In germline, CDR1 is ENHRY, CDR2 SYGVKD. The CDR3 spans 15 residues. J lost 3 bases, V lost 4 bases, and 5 bases had no gene match. The CDR3 coding sequence is TGTGCCATCAGTGCGACAGGGGCTGGCTACAATGAGCAGTTCTTC. The encoded protein is CAISATGAGYNEQFF.

This clone was detected only once. The chain is built from TRBV11-3 and TRBJ2-1; 10 bases fit TRBD2. CDR3 size: 15 residues. V trimming: 3 bases; J trimming: 8 bases; junction bases outside the gene matches: 7. Looked up from germline, CDR1 is SGHNT and CDR2 is YENEEA. The CDR3 here is CASSFRPSGGHEQFF. The CDR3 nucleotides read TGTGCCAGCAGCTTCAGGCCTAGCGGGGGTCATGAGCAGTTCTTC.

The rearrangement links TRBV7-3 to TRBJ2-1; 8 positions agree with TRBD2. Germline trimming cut 9 bases from V and 9 bases from J; bases unmatched to any gene: 16. There are 15 residues in the CDR3. Germline V lookup: CDR1 SGHTA, CDR2 FQGTGA. Here the CDR3 reads CASAPVTSGKGEQFF. The CDR3 nucleotides are TGTGCCAGTGCGCCTGTTACTAGCGGAAAGGGTGAGCAGTTCTTC.

The rearrangement uses TRBV30 and TRBJ1-2; 10 bases map to TRBD1. J lost 7 bases, V lost 3 bases, and 5 bases had no gene match. The CDR3 has 13 residues. Germline V CDR1 and CDR2: GTSNPN, SVGIG (reference sequence). Here the CDR3 DNA reads TGTGCCTGGAGGACAGGGGGCATAGGTGGCTACACCTTC. Translated, it gives CAWRTGGIGGYTF.

V is TRBV10-3 and J is TRBJ1-2; D perhaps matches TRBD1 (6 bases). Germline V lookup: CDR1 ENHRY, CDR2 SYGVKD. Trimming cost V 2 bases and J 8 bases, with 12 bases left between them. This CDR3 has 13 amino acids. The chain's CDR3 is CAISETQGPGYTF. DNA of the CDR3: TGTGCCATCAGTGAGACACAGGGTCCGGGCTACACCTTC.

This clone was seen just once. This CDR3 is CASSPGDSDEQYF. The CDR3 DNA reads as TGTGCCAGCAGCCCGGGGGACAGCGACGAGCAGTACTTC. V and J are TRBV7-9 and TRBJ2-7; D may be TRBD1 (7 bases). This CDR3 contains 13 residues. Germline V gene lookup returns CDR1 SEHNR and CDR2 FQNEAQ (reference sequence). V lost 5 bases and J 5 bases, leaving 13 bases between the germline ends.

The gene calls are TRBV5-3 and TRBJ2-1; the match to TRBD2 covers 9 bases. TRBV5-3 is reported as an ORF; its role is uncertain. V shed 1 base, J shed 0 bases, and the junction held 14 bases outside the gene matches. CDR3 size: 20 residues. CDR3: CARSLKVDSGGLSSYNEQFF. CDR3 sequence (DNA): TGTGCCAGAAGCTTGAAGGTGGATAGCGGGGGCCTGAGCTCCTACAATGAGCAGTTCTTC.

This chain links TRBV18 with TRBJ2-5; 11 nucleotides agree with TRBD1. The ends lost 2 bases at V and 4 bases at J; junction bases unmatched: 3. This CDR3 comprises 15 residues. Germline V CDR1 and CDR2: KGHSH, LQKENI. In nucleotides, the CDR3 is TGTGCCAGCTCACCAGGACAGGGGGCCCGAGAGACCCAGTACTTC. It yields the protein CASSPGQGARETQYF. Full variable domain (remainder filled in from reference TRBV18 and TRBJ2-5): NAGVMQNPRHLVRRRGQEARLRCSPMKGHSHVYWYRQLPEEGLKFMVYLQKENIIDESGMPKERFSAEFPKEGPSILRIQQVVRGDSAAYFCASSPGQGARETQYFGPGTRLLVL.

This sequence joins TRBV4-1 and TRBJ2-1; 7 bases align to TRBD1. Germline values: CDR1 MGHRA, CDR2 YSYEKL. The length of the CDR3 is 14 residues. Trimming took 2 bases from V and 8 from J; bases not matched to a gene: 6. Here the CDR3 reads CASSQPTGADEQFF. The CDR3 DNA reads as TGCGCCAGCAGCCAACCTACAGGGGCCGATGAGCAGTTCTTC.

The CDR3 protein is CASSKTGEYGYTF. CDR3 bases: TGTGCCAGTAGTAAGACAGGGGAATATGGCTACACCTTC. The chain uses TRBV19 and TRBJ1-2; TRBD1 aligns across 8 bases. The V gene's germline CDR1 is LNHDA and CDR2 SQIVND (reference sequence). With V trimmed by 4 bases and J by 5 bases, 3 bases remained unmatched. The CDR3 runs 13 residues.

The chain combines TRBV5-1 with TRBJ2-2; D possibly corresponds to TRBD2 (6 bases). The V end was cut by 2 bases, the J end by 7 bases, with 12 bases between. Germline-derived CDR1 and CDR2 are SGHRS and YFSETQ. This CDR3 spans 14 amino acids. CDR3 sequence: CASSFLDGSGELFF. In DNA form, the CDR3 reads TGCGCCAGCAGCTTCCTCGACGGGAGCGGGGAGCTGTTTTTT.

The chain joins TRBV5-8 to TRBJ1-4; TRBD1 matches 8 bases. The CDR3 loop spans 14 amino acids. The V gene end was trimmed by 4 bases and the J gene end by 5 bases; junction bases not matched to a gene: 4. Germline assignment: CDR1 SGHTS and CDR2 YDEGEE. The CDR3, as DNA: TGTGCCAGCAGCCAACAGGGGGGGAATGAAAAACTGTTTTTT. This encodes CASSQQGGNEKLFF.

The CDR3 DNA reads TGTGCCATCAGTGACCCGAGGGGGGAGGGGGGGGTCACTGAAGCTTTCTTT. Translated: CAISDPRGEGGVTEAFF. The chain carries TRBV10-3 and TRBJ1-1; the D gene is possibly TRBD1 (6 bases). Trimming took 3 bases from V and 4 from J, leaving 21 bases between them. The CDR3 is 17 residues long. The germline gives CDR1 ENHRY, CDR2 SYGVKD.

The chain joins TRBV27 to TRBJ2-4; D possibly corresponds to TRBD2 (5 bases). Germline CDR1 is MNHEY and CDR2 is SMNVEV (reference sequence). The CDR3 runs 14 residues. Trimming removed 2 bases at V and 4 bases at J, with 9 bases between. The CDR3 bases are TGTGCCAGCAGTTTACAAACGGGGAAAAACATTCAGTACTTC. The encoded protein is CASSLQTGKNIQYF.

J is TRBJ1-1 and V is TRBV19, with TRBD1 matching over 7 bases. Germline CDR1 is LNHDA and CDR2 is SQIVND (reference sequence). The junction had 7 bases not matched to a gene; V was cut back by 3 bases and J by 6 bases. The CDR3 spans 14 residues. The CDR3 coding sequence is TGTGCCAGTAGTATCAGGACAGGAGAGGCTGAAGCTTTCTTT. Translation: CASSIRTGEAEAFF.

J is TRBJ1-5 and V is TRBV27; 10 bases are a match to TRBD1. The germline V gene encodes CDR1 MNHEY and CDR2 SMNVEV (reference sequence). The CDR3 contains 15 residues. Unmatched junction bases numbered 6, after V lost 5 bases and J lost 5 bases. CDR3 protein: CASSEDRGSHQPQHF. The CDR3 DNA reads as TGTGCCAGCAGTGAGGACAGGGGGAGTCATCAGCCCCAGCATTTT.

The V and J genes are TRBV6-6 and TRBJ2-3; 7 bases line up with TRBD1. Germline CDR1 is MNHNY and CDR2 is SVGAGI (reference sequence). After removal of 11 bases from V and 0 bases from J, the junction contained 11 bases not matched to a gene. CDR3 size: 15 residues. In DNA, the CDR3 is TGTGCCCTTAGGGGGACAGTAGATAGCACAGATACGCAGTATTTT. Translation: CALRGTVDSTDTQYF.

This clone has only a few counts. V and J are TRBV19 and TRBJ2-1; D uncertain. CDR3 length: 13 residues. V lost 7 bases and J lost 0, with 7 bases in between. Germline lookup yields CDR1 LNHDA and CDR2 SQIVND (reference sequence). CDR3 DNA sequence: TGTGCCAGTATCGGGTTCTCCTACAATGAGCAGTTCTTC. It specifies CASIGFSYNEQFF. The whole variable domain, remainder taken from reference TRBV19 and TRBJ2-1, is DGGITQSPKYLFRKEGQNVTLSCEQNLNHDAMYWYRQDPGQGLRLIYYSQIVNDFQKGDIAEGYSVSREKKESFPLTVTSAQKNPTAFYLCASIGFSYNEQFFGPGTRLTVL.

V and J are TRBV5-1 and TRBJ2-5; 11 positions match TRBD2. V was clipped by 3 bases and J by 9 bases; unmatched bases: 10. There are 15 residues in the CDR3. The germline CDR1 and CDR2 sequences are SGHRS and YFSETQ. The CDR3 bases are TGCGCCAGCAGCTCCACTAGCGGGAGAGGTGGGGCCCAGTACTTC. It is translated as CASSSTSGRGGAQYF.